Presented here are 13 T cell receptor beta chains from one specimen sequenced in a study of blood T cells in healthy people across ages. A second PCR, run for 7 to 11 cycles, used a sample-barcoded 5' primer plus a J-beta primer mix. TCRdb processed the 5' RACE reads anew with MiXCR; each CDR3 protein has one entry. The sample carries about 580,000 distinct CDR3 sequences, around 48% recorded once. Sample: blood. These receptors originate from a man older than 75 in good health.

This clonotype was observed a few times. J is TRBJ2-7 and V is TRBV7-9; D possibly matches TRBD1 or TRBD2 (6 bases each). Germline V gene lookup returns CDR1 SEHNR and CDR2 FQNEAQ (reference sequence). The CDR3 totals 14 residues. Trimming pared 4 bases from V and 3 bases from J, leaving 13 bases between. The CDR3 sequence is CASSSRGEDYEQYF. The CDR3, as DNA: TGTGCCAGCAGCTCGAGGGGGGAGGACTACGAGCAGTACTTC.

The V call is TRBV24-1, the J call TRBJ2-7; D call uncertain. Germline V CDR1 and CDR2: KGHDR, SFDVKD. The V gene lost 3 bases and the J gene lost 7 bases, with 12 bases spanning the gap. This CDR3 spans 13 amino acids. The CDR3 DNA is TGTGCCACCAGTGATCGCCACCTCGGAGAGCAGTACTTC. Translation gives CATSDRHLGEQYF.

As regards this clonotype: Germline and junction disagree at one end, which may indicate a read error. The CDR3 coding sequence is TGTGCCGGCAGCCAGGGACAGAACAATGAGCAGTTCTTC. Amino acid sequence: CAGSQGQNNEQFF. The chain links TRBV7-3 to TRBJ2-1, with 7 bases fitting TRBD1. The CDR3 spans 13 residues. Germline V lookup: CDR1 SGHTA, CDR2 FQGTGA.

This clonotype was detected many times. The chain uses TRBV6-5 and TRBJ2-5, with D maybe TRBD2 (6 bases). V lost 5 bases and J lost 3, with 13 bases in between. The germline gives CDR1 MNHEY, CDR2 SVGAGI. The CDR3 loop spans 14 amino acids. Here the CDR3 reads CASSRFGGEETQYF. As DNA, the CDR3 is TGTGCCAGCAGTCGGTTCGGGGGAGAAGAGACCCAGTACTTC.

The V gene is TRBV4-2, the J gene TRBJ2-4, with a tentative D call TRBD2 (6 bases). The J call may be incorrect, as the DNA end agrees better with TRBJ2-7. This CDR3 is 14 amino acids long. Germline CDR1 reads LGHNA; CDR2 reads YNFKEQ. CDR3 nucleotide sequence: TGTGCCAGCAGCCAAGACTGGGGGGCCTACGAGCAGTACTTC. It encodes CASSQDWGAYEQYF.

This clonotype was seen many times. The chain uses TRBV7-9 and TRBJ2-1, with TRBD2 matching 8 bases. The CDR3 is 16 residues long. J was trimmed by 10 bases and V by 1 base; bases with no gene match: 12. Germline lookup yields CDR1 SEHNR and CDR2 FQNEAQ (reference sequence). The CDR3 DNA reads TGTGCCAGCAGCTTAGGCGGGACTAGTTCCGATAGAGAGCAGTTCTTC. Translating gives CASSLGGTSSDREQFF. The whole variable domain, filled in from reference TRBV7-9 and TRBJ2-1, reads DTGVSQNPRHKITKRGQNVTFRCDPISEHNRLYWYRQTLGQGPEFLTYFQNEAQLEKSRLLSDRFSAERPKGSFSTLEIQRTEQGDSAMYLCASSLGGTSSDREQFFGPGTRLTVL.

The J gene is TRBJ2-1, the V gene TRBV15; TRBD2 aligns across 8 bases. CDR1 and CDR2 from the germline V gene are LNHNV and YYDKDF (reference sequence). The CDR3 runs to 18 residues. V trimming: 0 bases; J trimming: 2 bases; junction bases outside the gene matches: 9. The CDR3 is CATSRDSGGRLTYNEQFF. CDR3 sequence (DNA): TGTGCCACCAGCAGAGATAGTGGCGGGAGGCTTACCTACAATGAGCAGTTCTTC.

The chain combines TRBV29-1 with TRBJ1-4; 7 nucleotides line up with TRBD1. Germline V gene data show CDR1 as SQVTM and CDR2 as ANQGSEA. This CDR3 contains 13 residues. The junction had 1 base not matched to a gene; V was cut back by 4 bases and J by 2 bases. The CDR3 loop is CSVAGQTNEKLFF. CDR3 coding DNA: TGCAGCGTTGCGGGACAGACTAATGAAAAACTGTTTTTT.

The chain has TRBV28 and TRBJ2-7; either TRBD1 or TRBD2 may fit D (5 bases each). Germline-derived CDR1 and CDR2 are MDHEN and SYDVKM. The CDR3 sequence is 16 residues long. V lost 7 bases and J 0 bases, leaving 19 bases between the germline ends. DNA for the CDR3: TGTGCCAGCACCGAATACGGGACGTTGAGCTCCTACGAGCAGTACTTC. It specifies CASTEYGTLSSYEQYF.

In regard to this clonotype: The junction departs from the called germline gene at one end, perhaps through a read error. The chain joins TRBV6-7 to TRBJ2-7, with D tentatively TRBD1 (6 bases). TRBV6-7 is an open reading frame whose function is uncertain. This CDR3 has 16 amino acids. CDR3 bases: TGTGCCAACAGTCACCCCACAGGGCCGAGCTCCTACGAGCAGTACTTC. Amino acids: CANSHPTGPSSYEQYF.

This clonotype was recorded at least ten times. The chain carries TRBV6-5 and TRBJ2-1, with D perhaps being TRBD1 or TRBD2 (5 bases each). CDR1 and CDR2 (germline): MNHEY, SVGAGI. V was shortened by 6 bases and J by 10 bases, with 10 bases between the two germline ends. This CDR3 region has 11 residues. For the CDR3, the DNA is TGTGCCAGCAGCCGTAGGGACGAGCAGTTCTTC. Protein product: CASSRRDEQFF.

The V gene is TRBV7-2, the J gene TRBJ2-2; 9 bases are shared with TRBD2. Germline CDR1 and CDR2: SGHTA and FQGNSA. This CDR3 is 15 amino acids long. J gave up 1 base and V 8 bases, and 5 bases lay outside the gene matches. The DNA of the CDR3 is TGTGCCAGCTTCTTTAGCGGGAGGAACACCGGGGAGCTGTTTTTT. Amino acids: CASFFSGRNTGELFF.

The rearrangement links TRBV10-3 to TRBJ2-1, with TRBD1 matching 8 bases. The CDR3 covers 15 residues. Trimming at V came to 10 bases and at J to 5 bases, leaving 13 bases not matched to a gene. Germline V lookup: CDR1 ENHRY, CDR2 SYGVKD. DNA of the CDR3: TGTGCCACCAAACAATTTGGGACAGGAGACAATGAGCAGTTCTTC. Its protein is CATKQFGTGDNEQFF.